The sequence of this T cell receptor beta chain was determined in a study of cytomegalovirus exposure and HLA in healthy donors. The donors were part of the validation cohort of more than 90 subjects. That cohort was separate from the first cohort, which comprised 700 or so subjects. Assay used: immunoSEQ multiplex PCR; TCRdb lists only in-frame clones, some missing. The repertoire includes approximately 58,000 clones, roughly 94% of them detected once, and 2% to 2.5% sits in the top ten. CDR1 is SEHNR and CDR2 is FQNEAQ in the germline V gene (reference sequence). This CDR3 comprises 15 residues. Trimming stripped 3 bases from V and 4 bases from J, with 12 bases between. On this clone itself: Its antigen is undetermined.

Study results and caveats: It was reported that the classifier diagnosed cytomegalovirus status with high specificity and sensitivity in both the original and validation cohorts. Most TCRs appeared rarely, but some public TCRs recurred in many donors.

The chain recombines TRBV7-9 with TRBJ2-2; no reliable D call. This clonotype was sampled from a young man in good health and CMV-seronegative. Sequenced input: PBMCs. Written as DNA, the CDR3 is TGTGCCAGCAGCTTCGGAGTAGCAATCACCGGGGAGCTGTTTTTT. It encodes CASSFGVAITGELFF. The full variable domain, completed using reference TRBV7-9 and TRBJ2-2, is DTGVSQNPRHKITKRGQNVTFRCDPISEHNRLYWYRQTLGQGPEFLTYFQNEAQLEKSRLLSDRFSAERPKGSFSTLEIQRTEQGDSAMYLCASSFGVAITGELFFGEGSRLTVL.